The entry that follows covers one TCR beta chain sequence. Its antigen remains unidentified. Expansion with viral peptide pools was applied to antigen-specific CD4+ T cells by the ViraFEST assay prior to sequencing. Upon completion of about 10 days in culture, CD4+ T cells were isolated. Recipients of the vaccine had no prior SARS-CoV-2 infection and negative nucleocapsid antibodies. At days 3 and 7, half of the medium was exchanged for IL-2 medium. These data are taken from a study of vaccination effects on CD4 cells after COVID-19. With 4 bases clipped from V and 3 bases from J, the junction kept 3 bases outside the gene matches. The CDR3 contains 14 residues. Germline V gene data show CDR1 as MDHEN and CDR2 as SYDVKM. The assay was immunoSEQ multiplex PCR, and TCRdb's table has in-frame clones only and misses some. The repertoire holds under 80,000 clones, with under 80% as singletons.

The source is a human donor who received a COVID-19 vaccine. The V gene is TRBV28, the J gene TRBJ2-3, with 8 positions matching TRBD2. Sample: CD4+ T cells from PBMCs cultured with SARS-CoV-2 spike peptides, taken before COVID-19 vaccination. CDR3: CASSWTGGTDTQYF. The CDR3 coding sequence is TGTGCCAGCAGTTGGACGGGGGGGACAGATACGCAGTATTTT.